This T cell receptor beta chain was sequenced for a study of blood T cell repertoires in COVID-19 (TCRdb year 2020). Describing the broader study: The collaborator samples originated in the United States, Italy and Spain and spanned the acute and convalescent phases of COVID-19. The material from the prospective study consisted of cDNA or gDNA derived from T cells, B-cell-depleted T cells, or PBMCs. Deeply sampled blood TCRbeta repertoires from subjects exposed to, actively infected with, or recovered from COVID-19 were included in the dataset. The repertoires were released in a freely available public database intended as a resource for research on the immune response to SARS-CoV-2. The samples were drawn from the first 160 participants of the ongoing ImmuneRACE study and from 1,254 subjects provided by 6 global collaborators. A de-identified subject ID, COVID-19 status, age in years and sex were almost always included in the sample metadata. Where HLA class I and class II types were available, the types were taken from metadata supplied by the sample provider, not from assay-based typing.

This clone was seen a single time. Its antigen is not yet known. No much larger clone exists at a distance of one base, and base qualities are not known. Germline trimming: 3 bases from V, 0 bases from J; junction bases outside gene matches: 11. Based on the germline V gene (reference sequence), the CDR1 and CDR2 sequences are LNHDA and SQIVND. The CDR3 goes from the cysteine to the phenylalanine over 20 residues. The only DNA kept is the CDR3, 60 bases in frame from the first base. Results and caveats for the whole study, not just this receptor: The quantity of clinical and demographic metadata differed by source and by participant and was supplied without curation.

Samples from volunteer blood donors who had recovered from COVID-19 were contributed by a second Seattle source. The collaborating institutions used their own protocols to collect whole blood in K2EDTA tubes. For TCRbeta analysis, collaborator samples were shipped as frozen whole blood, as isolated PBMCs, or as DNA extracted from either sample type. TCRbeta CDR3 regions were amplified from genomic DNA using the immunoSEQ Assay, a bias-controlled multiplex PCR. On the study's bioinformatics: The number of nucleated cells in each sample was estimated by amplification of reference gene primers within the assay. Sequence reads were collapsed and filtered to measure the absolute abundance of every unique TCRbeta CDR3 rearrangement. Productive Simpson clonality was computed per sample as the square root of Simpson's diversity index over productive rearrangements. Here the immuneACCESS table is served through TCRdb, limited to in-frame sequences with V and J called. Missing clones are a known gap in these copies; in checked studies unresolved V genes cover under half, and the rest lacks a known reason. Clonal size and the V and J genes are those of that table, whereas D and trimming came from the DNA. This sample gives some 200,000 clones in total; around nine tenths of them show up just once. Jointly, the top ten make up roughly 0.85% of the sample.

Sequenced material: peripheral blood. This clonotype was obtained from a woman aged 18-29 years who had recovered from COVID-19. The sequence is built from TRBV19 and TRBJ2-3; the junction holds 14 bases that match TRBD2. The base sequence is TGTGCCAGTAGTATCCGCGGGACTAGCGGGGGATTTGATAGCACAGATACGCAGTATTTT. This is translated as CASSIRGTSGGFDSTDTQYF.